The present entry profiles one T cell receptor (beta chain) with its context. Method: immunoSEQ multiplex PCR; TCRdb's copy keeps in-frame clones and lacks some. The data contain around 98,000 clones, approximately 84% of them singletons. These data come from a study of blood T cell repertoires in COVID-19. Study details: PBMCs, B-cell-depleted T cells, or T cells were the source of the cDNA or gDNA that made up the material.

V dropped 7 bases and J dropped 3 bases, with 12 bases sitting between them. CDR3 size: 13 residues. The germline CDR1 and CDR2 sequences are MDHEN and SYDVKM. The chain recombines TRBV28 with TRBJ1-2, with unresolved D. Source material: peripheral blood. This clonotype was sampled from a woman in her sixties with acute or convalescent COVID-19. Here the CDR3 reads CASTSTSDYGYTF. CDR3 nucleotides: TGTGCCAGCACCTCGACATCGGACTATGGCTACACCTTC.